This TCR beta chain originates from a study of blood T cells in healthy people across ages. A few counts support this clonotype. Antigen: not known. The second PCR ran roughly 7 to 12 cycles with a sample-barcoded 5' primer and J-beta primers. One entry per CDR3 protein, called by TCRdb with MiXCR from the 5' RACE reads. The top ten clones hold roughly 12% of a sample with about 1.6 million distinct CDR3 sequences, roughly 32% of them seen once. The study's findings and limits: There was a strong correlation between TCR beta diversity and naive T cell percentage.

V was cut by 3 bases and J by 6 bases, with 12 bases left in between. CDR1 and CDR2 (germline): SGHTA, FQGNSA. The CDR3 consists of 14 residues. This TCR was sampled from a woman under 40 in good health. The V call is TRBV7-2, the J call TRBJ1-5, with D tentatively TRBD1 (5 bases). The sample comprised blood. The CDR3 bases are TGTGCCAGCAGCTTTCACAGGTTTTCTCAGCCCCAGCATTTT. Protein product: CASSFHRFSQPQHF.